This paragraph reports one T cell receptor (beta chain). Its recognized antigen is unknown. No much larger clone exists at a distance of one base, and base qualities are not known. Enrolling through a virtual design, the prospective study's participants ranged in age from roughly 18 to 89 years and lived across about two dozen United States geographic areas. Cohort assignment in the prospective study relied on participant-reported clinical history from a screening survey and a study questionnaire. ImmuneRACE Cohort 3 recovered participants were defined by two consecutive negative NP/OP PCR tests, healthcare professional clearance, or symptom resolution. Each participant in the prospective study had whole blood, serum and a nasopharyngeal or oropharyngeal swab collected by mobile phlebotomists. Prospective study participants could optionally give additional blood draws and questionnaires over an approximately two-month period. Blood samples from the prospective study were shipped frozen or at room temperature prior to DNA extraction.

This specimen comes from a study of blood T cell repertoires in COVID-19 (dated by TCRdb to 2018 to 2021). Concerning the study at large: Samples from collaborators originated in the United States, Italy and Spain and spanned both the acute and convalescent phases of COVID-19. The material from the prospective study consisted of cDNA or gDNA derived from T cells, B-cell-depleted T cells, or PBMCs. The dataset comprised deeply sampled blood TCRbeta repertoires from subjects exposed to, actively infected with, or recovered from COVID-19. The repertoires were released in a freely available public database intended as a resource for research on the immune response to SARS-CoV-2. The samples were drawn from two sources: the first 160 participants of the ongoing ImmuneRACE study, and 950 to 1,500 subjects contributed by 6 global collaborators. Nearly every sample came with metadata listing a de-identified subject ID, COVID-19 status, age in years and sex. Where available, HLA class I and class II types were taken from metadata supplied by the sample provider and were not determined by assay-based typing. General conclusions and limits of the study: The quantity of clinical and demographic metadata differed by source and by participant and was supplied without curation.

From the cysteine up to the phenylalanine, the CDR3 has a length of 16 residues. Of the read, only the CDR3 DNA is kept; its 48 bases are in frame from base 1. The junction shows trimming of 0 bases on V and 0 bases on J, plus 12 bases between the germline ends. CDR1 and CDR2 are drawn from the germline V gene: LGHNA, YNFKEQ. The immunoSEQ Assay, a bias-controlled multiplex PCR, was used to amplify TCRbeta CDR3 regions from genomic DNA. Per the original workflow: The number of nucleated cells in each sample was estimated by amplification of reference gene primers within the assay. Sequence reads were collapsed and filtered to measure the absolute abundance of every unique TCRbeta CDR3 rearrangement. For each sample, productive Simpson clonality was calculated as the square root of Simpson's diversity index across productive rearrangements. In its TCRdb copy, this immuneACCESS table keeps in-frame sequences only and misses some clones. Where compared with another copy, unresolved V genes explain less than half of these, and the others have no known cause. That table is the source of V, J and clone size, and D and trimming were worked out from the DNA. The sample table shows about 200,000 clones, and roughly 80% are seen once. The ten largest account for 12% of the sample.

The receptor was isolated from a middle-aged man who had recovered from COVID-19. What was sequenced was PBMCs or T cells enriched from blood (not recorded which). The chain is assembled from TRBV4-2 and TRBJ2-7; the D gene is perhaps TRBD2, on 5 matching bases. The DNA sequence is TGTGCCAGCAGCCAAGACCTTGGGGAGAGCTCCTACGAGCAGTACTTC. Its amino acids are CASSQDLGESSYEQYF.